This T cell receptor (beta chain) was documented in a study of shared clonotypes between healthy human individuals. Sequenced by immunoSEQ multiplex PCR; TCRdb stores in-frame clones only, minus some. Of roughly 1,500,000 clones listed, approximately 98.5% were seen once; the top ten hold 0.36%. This CDR3 spans 14 amino acids. The V segment lost 4 bases and the J segment 5 bases; nucleotides outside the gene matches: 4. From germline, CDR1 is SGHRS and CDR2 YFSETQ. The sample comprised naive CD4+ T cells sorted from blood. Noted subset: CD45RA+ positively selected. The TCR sequence derives from a man between 25 and 39 years old in good health. The gene calls are TRBV5-1 and TRBJ2-7, with 12 nucleotides matching TRBD1. CDR3 in amino acids: CASSRDRGHDEQYF. The CDR3 DNA is TGCGCCAGCAGCCGGGACAGGGGGCATGACGAGCAGTACTTC.